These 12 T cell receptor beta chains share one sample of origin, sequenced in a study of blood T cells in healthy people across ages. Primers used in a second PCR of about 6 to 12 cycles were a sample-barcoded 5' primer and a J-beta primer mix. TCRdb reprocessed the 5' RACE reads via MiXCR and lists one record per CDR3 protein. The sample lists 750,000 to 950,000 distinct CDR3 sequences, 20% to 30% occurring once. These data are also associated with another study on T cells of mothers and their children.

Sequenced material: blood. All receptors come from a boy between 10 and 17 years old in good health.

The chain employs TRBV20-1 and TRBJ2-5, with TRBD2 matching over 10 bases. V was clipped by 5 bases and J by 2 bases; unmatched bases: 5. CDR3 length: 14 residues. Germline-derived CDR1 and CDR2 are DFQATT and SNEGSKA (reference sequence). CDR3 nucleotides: TGCAGTGCTCGTAGGACTAGCGGACAAGAGACCCAGTACTTC. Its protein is CSARRTSGQETQYF.

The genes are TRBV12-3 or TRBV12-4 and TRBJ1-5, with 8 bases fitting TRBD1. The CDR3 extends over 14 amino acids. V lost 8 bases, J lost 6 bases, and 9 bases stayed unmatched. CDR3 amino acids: CASVLAGGSQPQHF. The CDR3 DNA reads TGTGCCAGCGTTCTGGCAGGGGGCAGTCAGCCCCAGCATTTT.

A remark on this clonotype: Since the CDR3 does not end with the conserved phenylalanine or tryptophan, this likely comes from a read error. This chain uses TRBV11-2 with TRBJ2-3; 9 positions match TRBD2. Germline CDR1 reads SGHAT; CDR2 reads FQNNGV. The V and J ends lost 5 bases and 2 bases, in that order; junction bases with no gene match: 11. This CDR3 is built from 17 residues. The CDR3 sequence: CASSPLTLAGITDTQYS. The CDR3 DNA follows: TGTGCCAGCAGCCCCCTTACCCTAGCGGGGATCACAGATACGCAGTATTCT.

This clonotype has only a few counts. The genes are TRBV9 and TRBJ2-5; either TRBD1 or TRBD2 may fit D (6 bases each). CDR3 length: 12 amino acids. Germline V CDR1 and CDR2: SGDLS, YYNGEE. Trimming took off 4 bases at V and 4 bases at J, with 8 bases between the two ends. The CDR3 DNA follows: TGTGCCAGCAGCAAGGGGGGAGAGACCCAGTACTTC. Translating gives CASSKGGETQYF.

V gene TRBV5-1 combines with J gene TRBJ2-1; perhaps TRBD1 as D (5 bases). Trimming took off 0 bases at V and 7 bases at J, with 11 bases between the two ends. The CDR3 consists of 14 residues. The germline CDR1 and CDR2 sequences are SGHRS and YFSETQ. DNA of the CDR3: TGCGCCAGCAGCTTGGCCGTTCAGGGAAATGAGCAGTTCTTC. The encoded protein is CASSLAVQGNEQFF. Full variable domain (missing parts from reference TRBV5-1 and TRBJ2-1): KAGVTQTPRYLIKTRGQQVTLSCSPISGHRSVSWYQQTPGQGLQFLFEYFSETQRNKGNFPGRFSGRQFSNSRSEMNVSTLELGDSALYLCASSLAVQGNEQFFGPGTRLTVL.

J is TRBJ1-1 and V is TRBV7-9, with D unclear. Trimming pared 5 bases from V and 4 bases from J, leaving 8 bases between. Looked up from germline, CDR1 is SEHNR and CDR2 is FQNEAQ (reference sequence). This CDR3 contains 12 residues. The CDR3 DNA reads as TGTGCCAGCAGCAGGGAGGGCACTGAAGCTTTCTTT. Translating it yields CASSREGTEAFF. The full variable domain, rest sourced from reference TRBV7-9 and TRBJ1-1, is DTGVSQNPRHKITKRGQNVTFRCDPISEHNRLYWYRQTLGQGPEFLTYFQNEAQLEKSRLLSDRFSAERPKGSFSTLEIQRTEQGDSAMYLCASSREGTEAFFGQGTRLTVV.

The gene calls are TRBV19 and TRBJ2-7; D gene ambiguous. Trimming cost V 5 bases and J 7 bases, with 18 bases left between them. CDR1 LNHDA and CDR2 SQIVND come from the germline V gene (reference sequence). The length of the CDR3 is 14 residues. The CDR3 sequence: CASSPLMGSPEQYF. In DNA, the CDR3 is TGTGCCAGTAGTCCTCTGATGGGGTCCCCGGAGCAGTACTTC.

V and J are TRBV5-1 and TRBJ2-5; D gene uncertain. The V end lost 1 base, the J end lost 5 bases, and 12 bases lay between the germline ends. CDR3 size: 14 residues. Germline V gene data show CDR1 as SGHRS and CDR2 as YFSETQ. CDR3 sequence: CASSLFPGRETQYF. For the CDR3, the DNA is TGCGCCAGCAGCTTGTTCCCGGGTAGGGAGACCCAGTACTTC.

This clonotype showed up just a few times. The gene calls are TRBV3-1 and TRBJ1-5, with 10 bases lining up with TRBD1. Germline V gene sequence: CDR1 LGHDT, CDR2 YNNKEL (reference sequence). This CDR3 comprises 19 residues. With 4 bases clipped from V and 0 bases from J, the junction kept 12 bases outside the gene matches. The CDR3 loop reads CASSRNRDRGRYSNQPQHF. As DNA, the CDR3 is TGTGCCAGCAGCCGGAACCGGGACAGGGGCCGATATAGCAATCAGCCCCAGCATTTT.

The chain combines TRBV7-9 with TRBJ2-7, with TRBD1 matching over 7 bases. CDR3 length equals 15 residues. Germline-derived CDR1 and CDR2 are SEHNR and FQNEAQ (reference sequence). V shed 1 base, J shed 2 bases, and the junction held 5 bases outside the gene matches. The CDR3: CASSLGGGAPYEQYF. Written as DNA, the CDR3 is TGTGCCAGCAGCTTAGGAGGGGGCGCACCCTACGAGCAGTACTTC.

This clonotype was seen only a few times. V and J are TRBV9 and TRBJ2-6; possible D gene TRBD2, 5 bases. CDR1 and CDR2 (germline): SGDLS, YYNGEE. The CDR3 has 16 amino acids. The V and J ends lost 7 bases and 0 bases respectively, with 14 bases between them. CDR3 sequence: CASSGNRSSGANVLTF. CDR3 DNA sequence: TGTGCCAGCTCGGGGAACCGGAGCTCTGGGGCCAACGTCCTGACTTTC.

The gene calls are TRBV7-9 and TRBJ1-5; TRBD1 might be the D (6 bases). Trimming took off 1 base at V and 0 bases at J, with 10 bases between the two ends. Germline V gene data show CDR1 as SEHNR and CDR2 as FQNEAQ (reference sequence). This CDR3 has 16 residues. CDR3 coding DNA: TGTGCCAGCAGCTTAGGAGGCAGGGGTAGCAATCAGCCCCAGCATTTT. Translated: CASSLGGRGSNQPQHF.